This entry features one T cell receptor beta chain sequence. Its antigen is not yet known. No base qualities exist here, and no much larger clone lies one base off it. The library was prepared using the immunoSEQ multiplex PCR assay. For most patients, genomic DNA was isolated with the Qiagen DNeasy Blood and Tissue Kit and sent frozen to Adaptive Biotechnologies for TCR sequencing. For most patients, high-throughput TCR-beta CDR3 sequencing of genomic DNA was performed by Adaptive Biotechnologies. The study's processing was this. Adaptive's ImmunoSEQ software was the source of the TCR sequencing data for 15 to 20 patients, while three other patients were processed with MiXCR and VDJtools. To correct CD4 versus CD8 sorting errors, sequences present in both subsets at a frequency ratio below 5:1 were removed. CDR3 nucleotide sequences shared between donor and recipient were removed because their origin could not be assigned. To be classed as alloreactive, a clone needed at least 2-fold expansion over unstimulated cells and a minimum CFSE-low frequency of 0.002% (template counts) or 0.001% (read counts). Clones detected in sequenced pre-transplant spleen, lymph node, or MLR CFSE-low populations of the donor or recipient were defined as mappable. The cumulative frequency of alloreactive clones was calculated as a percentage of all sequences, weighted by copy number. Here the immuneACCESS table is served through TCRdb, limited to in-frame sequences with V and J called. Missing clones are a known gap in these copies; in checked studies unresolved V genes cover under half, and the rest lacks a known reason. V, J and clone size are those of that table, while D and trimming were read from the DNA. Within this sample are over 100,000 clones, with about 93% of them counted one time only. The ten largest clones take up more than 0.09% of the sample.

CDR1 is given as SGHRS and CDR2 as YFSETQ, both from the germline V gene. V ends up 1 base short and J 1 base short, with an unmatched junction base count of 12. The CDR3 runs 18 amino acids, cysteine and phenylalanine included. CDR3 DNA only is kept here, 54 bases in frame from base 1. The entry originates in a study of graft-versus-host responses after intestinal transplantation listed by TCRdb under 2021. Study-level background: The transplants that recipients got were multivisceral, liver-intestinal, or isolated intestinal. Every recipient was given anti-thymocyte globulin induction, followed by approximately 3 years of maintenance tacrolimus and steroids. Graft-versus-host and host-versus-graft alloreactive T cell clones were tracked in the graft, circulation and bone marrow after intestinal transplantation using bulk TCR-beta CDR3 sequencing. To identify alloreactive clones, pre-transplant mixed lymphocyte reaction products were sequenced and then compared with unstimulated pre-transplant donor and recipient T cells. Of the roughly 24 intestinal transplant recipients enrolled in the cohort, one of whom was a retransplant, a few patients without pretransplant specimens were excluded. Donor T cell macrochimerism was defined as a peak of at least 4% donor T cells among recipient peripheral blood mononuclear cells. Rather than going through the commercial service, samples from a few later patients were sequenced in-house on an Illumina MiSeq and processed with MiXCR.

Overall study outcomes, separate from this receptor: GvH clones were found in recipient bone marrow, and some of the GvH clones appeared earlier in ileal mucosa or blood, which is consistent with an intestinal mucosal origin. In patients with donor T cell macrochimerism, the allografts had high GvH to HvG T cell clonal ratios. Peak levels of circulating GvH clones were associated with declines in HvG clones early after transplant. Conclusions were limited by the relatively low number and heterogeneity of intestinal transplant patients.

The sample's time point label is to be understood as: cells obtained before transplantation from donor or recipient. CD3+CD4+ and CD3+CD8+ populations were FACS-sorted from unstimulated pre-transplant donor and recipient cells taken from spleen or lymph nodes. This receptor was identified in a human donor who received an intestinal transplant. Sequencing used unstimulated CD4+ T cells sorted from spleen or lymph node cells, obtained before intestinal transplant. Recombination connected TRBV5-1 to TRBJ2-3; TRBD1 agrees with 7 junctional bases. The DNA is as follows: TGCGCCAGCAGCTTGTGGACCTCAGGGGGAAGAGGCACAGATACGCAGTATTTT. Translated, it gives CASSLWTSGGRGTDTQYF.